By sample share, the clone carrying this T cell receptor (beta chain) is medium-sized (0.01 to 0.1%). No antigen is known for it. General study results and limits: In terms of TCR gene usage, tumor memory CD4+ T cells clustered together with blood and lymph node memory CD4+ cells, as well as with lymph node naive CD4+ cells. Tumor Treg TCRs overlapped most with tumor naive CD4+ cells. Larger-cohort validation covered only one TCR beta V-J rearrangement.

Cells sorted as Tregs were CD4+, CD25+ and CD127-/low. Germline loops: CDR1 SGHRS, CDR2 YFSETQ. The germline V and J ends were trimmed by 0 bases and 5 bases, with 5 bases remaining between them. This CDR3 contains 12 residues. Constant-region reverse primers amplified full-length variable regions, followed by semi-nested Nested Universal Primer A PCR. TCRdb re-called the 5' RACE reads with MiXCR, one entry per CDR3 protein. This table has around 55,000 distinct CDR3 sequences, less than 25% appearing once. The chain recombines TRBV5-1 with TRBJ1-1; D remains unclear. This sequence originates from a female donor with breast cancer. The specimen sequenced was tumor-infiltrating Tregs sorted from the breast tumor. The CDR3 loop is CASSLGWTEAFF. CDR3 nucleotides: TGCGCCAGCAGCTTGGGTTGGACTGAAGCTTTCTTT.